This TCR beta chain was retrieved from a study of blood T cell repertoires in COVID-19. Per germline, CDR1 ENHRY and CDR2 SYGVKD. The ends lost 5 bases at V and 3 bases at J; junction bases unmatched: 1. The CDR3 has 14 amino acids. Clones were read by immunoSEQ multiplex PCR, and TCRdb kept only the in-frame ones, dropping some. The repertoire holds about 380,000 clones, with 90% as singletons. This clone showed up just once. Sequencing was carried out using peripheral blood. The rearrangement joins TRBV10-3 to TRBJ2-5; TRBD2 agrees at 12 bases. The sequence was collected from a man in his late teens or twenties with active or convalescent COVID-19. CDR3 region: CAISWTSGKETQYF. CDR3 DNA: TGTGCCATCAGTTGGACTAGCGGGAAAGAGACCCAGTACTTC.